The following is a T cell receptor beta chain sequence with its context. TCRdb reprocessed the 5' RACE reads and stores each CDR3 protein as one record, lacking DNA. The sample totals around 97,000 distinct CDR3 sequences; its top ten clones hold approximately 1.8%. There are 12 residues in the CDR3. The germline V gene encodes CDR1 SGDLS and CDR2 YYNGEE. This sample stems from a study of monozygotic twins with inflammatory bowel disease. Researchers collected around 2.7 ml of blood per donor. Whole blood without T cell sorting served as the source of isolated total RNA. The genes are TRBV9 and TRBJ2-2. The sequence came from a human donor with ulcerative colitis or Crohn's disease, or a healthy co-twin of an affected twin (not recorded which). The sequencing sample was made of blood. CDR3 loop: CASATYTGELFF.